Below, 2 T cell receptor beta chains from the same sample are listed, as sequenced in a study of blood T cells in healthy people across ages. PCR was performed a second time for about 7 to 12 cycles using a sample-barcoded 5' primer and a J-beta primer mix. TCRdb independently ran MiXCR on the 5' RACE reads; one entry per CDR3 protein. The repertoire holds around 1,100,000 distinct CDR3 sequences, roughly two fifths seen once, with under 15% in the top ten. Material for sequencing was blood. The receptors here all came from a man aged 18-30 years in good health.

The rearrangement links TRBV25-1 to TRBJ2-5; no reliable D call. Germline V gene lookup returns CDR1 MGHDK and CDR2 SYGVNS. The CDR3 has 16 amino acids. The V and J ends lost 7 bases and 11 bases respectively, with 29 bases between them. CDR3 coding DNA: TGTGCCAGCACCCTACGAAAGAATCCTACCTACAATGAGCAGTACTTC. Translating gives CASTLRKNPTYNEQYF.

This sequence joins TRBV27 and TRBJ1-5, with 7 bases fitting TRBD1. The CDR3 is 15 amino acids. Germline V CDR1 and CDR2: MNHEY, SMNVEV (reference sequence). V was pared by 5 bases and J by 2 bases, with 6 bases of the junction left unmatched. This CDR3 is CASSREGAGNQPQHF. DNA for the CDR3: TGTGCCAGCAGTCGCGAGGGGGCCGGCAATCAGCCCCAGCATTTT.